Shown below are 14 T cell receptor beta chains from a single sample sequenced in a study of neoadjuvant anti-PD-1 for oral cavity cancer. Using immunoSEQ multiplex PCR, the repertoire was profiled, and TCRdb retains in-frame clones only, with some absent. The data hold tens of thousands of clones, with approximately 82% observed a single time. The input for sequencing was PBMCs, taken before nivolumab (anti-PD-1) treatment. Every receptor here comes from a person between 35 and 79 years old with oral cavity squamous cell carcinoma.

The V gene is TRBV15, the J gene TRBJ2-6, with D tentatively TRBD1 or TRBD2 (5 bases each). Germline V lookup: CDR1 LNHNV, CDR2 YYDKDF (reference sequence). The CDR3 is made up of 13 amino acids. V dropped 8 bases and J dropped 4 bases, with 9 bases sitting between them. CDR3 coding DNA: TGTGCCACCGGGGGTGGAGGGGCCAACGTCCTGACTTTC. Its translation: CATGGGGANVLTF.

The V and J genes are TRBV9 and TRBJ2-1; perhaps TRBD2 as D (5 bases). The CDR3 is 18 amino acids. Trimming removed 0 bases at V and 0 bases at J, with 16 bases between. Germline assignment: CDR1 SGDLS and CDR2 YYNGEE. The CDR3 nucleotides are TGTGCCAGCAGCGTAGGAGGGCTTATGCTGAGCTCCTACAATGAGCAGTTCTTC. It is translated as CASSVGGLMLSSYNEQFF. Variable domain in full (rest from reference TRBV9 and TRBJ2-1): DSGVTQTPKHLITATGQRVTLRCSPRSGDLSVYWYQQSLDQGLQFLIQYYNGEERAKGNILERFSAQQFPDLHSELNLSSLELGDSALYFCASSVGGLMLSSYNEQFFGPGTRLTVL.

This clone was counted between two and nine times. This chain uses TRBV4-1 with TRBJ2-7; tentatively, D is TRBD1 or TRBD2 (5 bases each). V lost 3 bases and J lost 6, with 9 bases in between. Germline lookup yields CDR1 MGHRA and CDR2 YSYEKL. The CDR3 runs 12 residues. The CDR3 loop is CASSQVRGEQYF. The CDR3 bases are TGCGCCAGCAGCCAGGTGAGGGGCGAGCAGTACTTC.

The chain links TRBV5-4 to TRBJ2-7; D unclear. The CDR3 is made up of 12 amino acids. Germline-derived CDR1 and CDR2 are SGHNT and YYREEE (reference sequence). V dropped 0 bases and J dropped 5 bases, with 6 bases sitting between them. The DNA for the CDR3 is TGTGCCAGCAGCTTGGTACAGAACGAGCAGTACTTC. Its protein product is CASSLVQNEQYF.

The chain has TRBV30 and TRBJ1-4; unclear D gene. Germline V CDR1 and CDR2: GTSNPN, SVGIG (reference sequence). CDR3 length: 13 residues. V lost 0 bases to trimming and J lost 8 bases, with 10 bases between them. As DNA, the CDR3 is TGTGCCTGGAGTGTGGTGTTTCGCGAAAAACTGTTTTTT. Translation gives CAWSVVFREKLFF.

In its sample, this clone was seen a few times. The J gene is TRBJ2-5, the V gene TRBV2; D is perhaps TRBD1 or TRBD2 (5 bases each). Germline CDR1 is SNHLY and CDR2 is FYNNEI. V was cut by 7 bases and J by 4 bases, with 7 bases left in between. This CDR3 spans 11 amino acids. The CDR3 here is CASKGTETQYF. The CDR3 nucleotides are TGTGCCAGCAAAGGGACAGAGACCCAGTACTTC.

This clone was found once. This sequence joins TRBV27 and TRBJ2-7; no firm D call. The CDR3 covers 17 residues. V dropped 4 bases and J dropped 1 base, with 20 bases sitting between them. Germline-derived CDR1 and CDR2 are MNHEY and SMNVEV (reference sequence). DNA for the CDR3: TGTGCCAGCAGTTCTGCTTTGGCCCATACAGCGTCCTACGAGCAGTACTTC. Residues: CASSSALAHTASYEQYF.

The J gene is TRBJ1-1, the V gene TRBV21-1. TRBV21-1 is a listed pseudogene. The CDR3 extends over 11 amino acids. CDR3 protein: CASFWNTEAFF. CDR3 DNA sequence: TGTGCCAGCTTTTGGAACACTGAAGCTTTCTTT.

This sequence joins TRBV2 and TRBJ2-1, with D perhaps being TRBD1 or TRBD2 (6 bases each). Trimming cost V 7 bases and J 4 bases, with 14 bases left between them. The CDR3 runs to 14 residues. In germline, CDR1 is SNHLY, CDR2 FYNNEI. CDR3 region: CASTAGEVYNEQFF. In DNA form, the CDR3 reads TGTGCCAGCACCGCAGGGGAGGTTTACAATGAGCAGTTCTTC.

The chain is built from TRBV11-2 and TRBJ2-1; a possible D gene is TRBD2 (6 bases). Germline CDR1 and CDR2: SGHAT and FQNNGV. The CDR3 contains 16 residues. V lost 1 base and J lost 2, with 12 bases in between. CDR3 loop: CASSLAISGAYNEQFF. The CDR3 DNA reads TGTGCCAGCAGCTTAGCTATCTCGGGGGCCTACAATGAGCAGTTCTTC.

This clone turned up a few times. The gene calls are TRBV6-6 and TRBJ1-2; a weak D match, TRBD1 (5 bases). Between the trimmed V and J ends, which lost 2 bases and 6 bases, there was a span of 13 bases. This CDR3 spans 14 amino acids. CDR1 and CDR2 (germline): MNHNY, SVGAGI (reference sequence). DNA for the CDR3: TGTGCCAGCAGTTACAGGCCAGGGTTGGATGGCTACACCTTC. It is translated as CASSYRPGLDGYTF.

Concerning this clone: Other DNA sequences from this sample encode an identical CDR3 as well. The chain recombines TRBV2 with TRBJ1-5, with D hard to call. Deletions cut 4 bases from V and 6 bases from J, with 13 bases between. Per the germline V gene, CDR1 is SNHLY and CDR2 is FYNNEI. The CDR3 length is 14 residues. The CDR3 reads CASSAWGAGQPQHF. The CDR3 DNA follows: TGTGCCAGCAGTGCTTGGGGAGCGGGTCAGCCCCAGCATTTT.

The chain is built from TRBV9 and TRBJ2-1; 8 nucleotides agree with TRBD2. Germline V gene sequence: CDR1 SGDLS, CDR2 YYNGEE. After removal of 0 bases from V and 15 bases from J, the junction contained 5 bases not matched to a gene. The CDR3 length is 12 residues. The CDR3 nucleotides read TGTGCCAGCAGCGTAGGACGGGAGGGCCTGTTCTTC. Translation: CASSVGREGLFF.

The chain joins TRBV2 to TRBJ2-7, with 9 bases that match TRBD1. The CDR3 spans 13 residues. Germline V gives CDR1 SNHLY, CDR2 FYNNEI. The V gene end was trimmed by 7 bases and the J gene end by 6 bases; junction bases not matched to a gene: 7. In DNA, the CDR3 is TGTGCCAGCAACCGGGACAGGGAACCCGAGCAGTACTTC. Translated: CASNRDREPEQYF.